One sample yielded the 11 T cell receptor beta chains listed below, sequenced in a study of blood T cell repertoires in COVID-19. TCRdb's table, derived via immunoSEQ multiplex PCR, lists solely in-frame clones and lacks some. The sample lists hundreds of thousands of clones, almost 90% seen once, with approximately 0.98% in the top ten. The sample consisted of peripheral blood. All receptors come from a middle-aged woman with COVID-19, enrolled during active disease.

This chain joins TRBV9 and TRBJ1-4; D is possibly TRBD1 (6 bases). The CDR3 totals 16 residues. In germline, CDR1 is SGDLS, CDR2 YYNGEE. The germline V and J ends were trimmed by 1 base and 1 base, with 11 bases remaining between them. For the CDR3, the DNA is TGTGCCAGCAGCGTATTTAGAGGGGGAACTAATGAAAAACTGTTTTTT. Residues: CASSVFRGGTNEKLFF. The full variable domain, in which reference TRBV9 and TRBJ1-4 provide the parts outside the CDR3, is DSGVTQTPKHLITATGQRVTLRCSPRSGDLSVYWYQQSLDQGLQFLIQYYNGEERAKGNILERFSAQQFPDLHSELNLSSLELGDSALYFCASSVFRGGTNEKLFFGSGTQLSVL.

This chain connects TRBV7-2 to TRBJ1-1, with TRBD1 matching over 8 bases. Germline V gene data show CDR1 as SGHTA and CDR2 as FQGNSA. Unmatched junction bases numbered 4, after V lost 3 bases and J lost 4 bases. The length of the CDR3 is 14 residues. The CDR3, as DNA: TGTGCCAGCAGCTTGGGACAGGCAAGCACTGAAGCTTTCTTT. Its translation: CASSLGQASTEAFF.

V gene TRBV18 combines with J gene TRBJ2-7, with a weak D call TRBD1 (5 bases). V lost 2 bases and J lost 1, with 6 bases in between. The CDR3 covers 13 residues. Germline loops: CDR1 KGHSH, CDR2 LQKENI. The CDR3 is CASSPAGSYEQYF. The CDR3 nucleotides read TGTGCCAGCTCACCAGCAGGGTCCTACGAGCAGTACTTC.

V is TRBV10-3 and J is TRBJ1-1, with D perhaps matching TRBD1 (5 bases). V was clipped by 2 bases and J by 0 bases, with 7 bases between them. CDR1 and CDR2 from the germline V gene are ENHRY and SYGVKD. This CDR3 has 14 residues. The CDR3 reads CAISERGMNTEAFF. CDR3 nucleotide sequence: TGTGCCATCAGTGAGCGGGGGATGAACACTGAAGCTTTCTTT.

V gene TRBV15 combines with J gene TRBJ2-7; D possibly corresponds to TRBD2 (7 bases). Germline lookup yields CDR1 LNHNV and CDR2 YYDKDF (reference sequence). There are 13 residues in the CDR3. Trimming pared 5 bases from V and 2 bases from J, leaving 10 bases between. CDR3: CATSAGAAYEQYF. In DNA form, the CDR3 reads TGTGCCACCAGCGCGGGGGCGGCCTACGAGCAGTACTTC. The whole variable domain, remainder taken from reference TRBV15 and TRBJ2-7, is DAMVIQNPRYQVTQFGKPVTLSCSQTLNHNVMYWYQQKSSQAPKLLFHYYDKDFNNEADTPDNFQSRRPNTSFCFLDIRSPGLGDTAMYLCATSAGAAYEQYFGPGTRLTVT.

V is TRBV27 and J is TRBJ1-5, with TRBD1 as a possible D gene (6 bases). Germline assignment: CDR1 MNHEY and CDR2 SMNVEV (reference sequence). The CDR3 runs 19 residues. Trimming took off 6 bases at V and 2 bases at J, with 26 bases between the two ends. The CDR3 coding sequence is TGTGCCAGCAGCCGAACCCTAGGGTGGGGGGGGGCCGGCAATCAGCCCCAGCATTTT. Residues: CASSRTLGWGGAGNQPQHF.

The chain combines TRBV6-2 or TRBV6-3 with TRBJ2-7; tentatively, D is TRBD2 (5 bases). V lost 5 bases and J lost 7, with 12 bases in between. CDR1 is MNHEY and CDR2 is SVGEGT in the germline V gene. The CDR3 has 12 residues. The CDR3 protein is CASSRAGWEQYF. For the CDR3, the DNA is TGTGCCAGCAGTCGTGCGGGTTGGGAGCAGTACTTC.

The V call is TRBV6-5, the J call TRBJ1-2; D unclear. CDR3 length equals 12 residues. Trimming stripped 5 bases from V and 8 bases from J, with 12 bases between. The germline CDR1 and CDR2 sequences are MNHEY and SVGAGI. The CDR3 here is CASSPGGRGYTF. CDR3 coding DNA: TGTGCCAGCAGTCCCGGAGGGCGAGGCTACACCTTC.

The chain uses TRBV27 and TRBJ2-7; no clear D. CDR3 size: 13 residues. V lost 5 bases and J 6 bases, leaving 14 bases between the germline ends. Per germline, CDR1 MNHEY and CDR2 SMNVEV (reference sequence). CDR3 amino acids: CASSPPYRTEQYF. In DNA form, the CDR3 reads TGTGCCAGCAGTCCCCCTTACAGAACCGAGCAGTACTTC.

The chain recombines TRBV18 with TRBJ2-3; tentatively, D is TRBD2 (6 bases). The germline CDR1 and CDR2 sequences are KGHSH and LQKENI. Trimming left V 4 bases short and J 5 bases short, with 16 bases between. The CDR3 spans 15 residues. The CDR3 coding sequence is TGTGCCAGCTCACGGGTTCGGGGAGGCGGAGATACGCAGTATTTT. As protein: CASSRVRGGGDTQYF.

This clone was found a few times. The rearrangement uses TRBV27 and TRBJ1-3; D gene uncertain. The CDR3 runs 13 residues. Germline CDR1 and CDR2: MNHEY and SMNVEV (reference sequence). Deletions cut 6 bases from V and 0 bases from J, with 6 bases between. As DNA, the CDR3 is TGTGCCAGCAGCCTTAGCTCTGGAAACACCATATATTTT. Its protein product is CASSLSSGNTIYF.